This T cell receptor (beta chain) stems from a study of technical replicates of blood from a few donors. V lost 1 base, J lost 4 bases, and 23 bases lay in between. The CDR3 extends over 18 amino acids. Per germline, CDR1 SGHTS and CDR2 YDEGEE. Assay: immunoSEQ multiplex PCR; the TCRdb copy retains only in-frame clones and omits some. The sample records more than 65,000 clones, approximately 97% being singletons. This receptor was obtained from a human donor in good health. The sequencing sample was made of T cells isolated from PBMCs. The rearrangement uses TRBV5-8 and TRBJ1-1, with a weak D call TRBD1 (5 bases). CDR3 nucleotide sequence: TGTGCCAGCAGCTTGTCGGACACCCTAACGGGTGGTGGCACTGAAGCTTTCTTT. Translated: CASSLSDTLTGGGTEAFF.